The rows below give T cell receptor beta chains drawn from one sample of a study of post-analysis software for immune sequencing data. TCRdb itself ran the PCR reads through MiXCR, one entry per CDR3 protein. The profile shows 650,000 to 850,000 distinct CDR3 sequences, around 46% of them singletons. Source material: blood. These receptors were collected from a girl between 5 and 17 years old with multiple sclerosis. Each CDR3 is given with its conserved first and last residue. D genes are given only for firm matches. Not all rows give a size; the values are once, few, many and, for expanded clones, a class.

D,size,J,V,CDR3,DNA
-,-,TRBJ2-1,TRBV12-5,CASGDARGEQFF,TGTGCTAGTGGCGACGCCAGGGGAGAGCAGTTCTTC
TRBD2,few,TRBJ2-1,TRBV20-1,CSAPFGGSTDEQFF,TGCAGTGCTCCCTTCGGCGGGAGTACCGATGAGCAGTTCTTC
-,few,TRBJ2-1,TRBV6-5,CASSTPRRDEQFF,TGTGCCAGCAGTACGCCCAGGCGGGATGAGCAGTTCTTC
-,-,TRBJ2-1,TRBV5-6,CASSFVEGEQFF,TGTGCCAGCAGCTTCGTCGAGGGTGAGCAGTTCTTC
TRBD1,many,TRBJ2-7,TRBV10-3,CAISGTGDEQYF,TGTGCCATCAGTGGGACAGGGGACGAGCAGTACTTC
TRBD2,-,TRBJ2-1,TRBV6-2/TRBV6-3,CGASGAYNEQFF,TGTGGGGCTAGCGGAGCCTACAATGAGCAGTTCTTC
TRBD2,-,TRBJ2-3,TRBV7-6,CASSSRTSGGPTDTQYF,TGTGCCAGCAGCTCCCGGACTAGCGGGGGGCCCACAGATACGCAGTATTTT
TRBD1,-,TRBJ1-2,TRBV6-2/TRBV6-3,CASSHPQGPSSDYGYTF,TGTGCCAGCAGTCACCCACAGGGGCCATCATCGGACTATGGCTACACCTTC
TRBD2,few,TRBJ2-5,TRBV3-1,CASSQVGGQTQETQYF,TGTGCCAGCAGCCAAGTGGGAGGGCAGACTCAAGAGACCCAGTACTTC
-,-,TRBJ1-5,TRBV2,CASSGPVEPQHF,TGTGCCAGCAGTGGCCCAGTTGAGCCCCAGCATTTT
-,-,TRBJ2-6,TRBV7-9,CASTPGGFGANALTF,TGTGCCAGCACCCCTGGGGGTTTTGGGGCCAACGCCCTGACTTTC
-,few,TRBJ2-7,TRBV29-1,CSVRGRDLGVSYEQYF,TGCAGCGTCCGGGGCAGGGACCTCGGAGTATCCTACGAGCAGTACTTC
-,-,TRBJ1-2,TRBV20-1,CSASKDGYTF,TGCAGTGCTAGCAAGGATGGCTACACCTTC
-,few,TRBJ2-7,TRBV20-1,CSAISQLTYEQYF,TGCAGTGCGATATCTCAGCTCACCTACGAGCAGTACTTC
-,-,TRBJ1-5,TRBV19,CASSSGLNQPQHF,TGTGCCAGTAGCTCGGGACTCAATCAGCCCCAGCATTTT
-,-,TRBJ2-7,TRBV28,CASSLADAGKFYEQYF,TGTGCCAGCAGTCTAGCCGATGCGGGCAAATTCTACGAGCAGTACTTC
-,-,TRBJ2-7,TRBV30,CAWSVQRGEQYF,TGTGCCTGGAGTGTACAGAGGGGCGAGCAGTACTTC
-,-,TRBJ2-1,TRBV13,CASRVVGPYNEQFF,TGTGCCAGCAGGGTAGTTGGGCCCTACAATGAGCAGTTCTTC
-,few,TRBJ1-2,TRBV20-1,CSARSQGYGYTF,TGCAGTGCTAGATCCCAGGGGTATGGCTACACCTTC
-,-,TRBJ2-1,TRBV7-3,CASSYRNSNEQFF,TGTGCCAGCAGCTATCGGAACTCCAATGAGCAGTTCTTC
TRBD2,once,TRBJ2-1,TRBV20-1,CSAKGLAETYNEQFF,TGCAGTGCTAAGGGACTAGCGGAGACCTACAATGAGCAGTTCTTC
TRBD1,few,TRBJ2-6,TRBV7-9,CASSGMGQSSGANVLTF,TGTGCCAGCAGCGGCATGGGACAGTCCTCTGGGGCCAACGTCCTGACTTTC
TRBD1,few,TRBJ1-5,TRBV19,CASDRGGGQPQHF,TGTGCCAGCGACAGGGGGGGCGGTCAGCCCCAGCATTTT
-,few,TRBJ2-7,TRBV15,CATSQSLLRAEQYF,TGTGCCACCAGTCAAAGCCTCCTACGGGCCGAGCAGTACTTC
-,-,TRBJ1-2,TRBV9,CASSGSPPGAINYGYTF,TGTGCCAGCAGCGGATCCCCCCCAGGGGCCATAAACTATGGCTACACCTTC
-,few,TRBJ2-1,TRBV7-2,CASSYAADEQFF,TGTGCCAGCAGCTACGCGGCCGATGAGCAGTTCTTC
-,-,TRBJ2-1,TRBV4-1,CASSQDWGESPLGVNNEQFF,TGCGCCAGCAGCCAAGATTGGGGGGAGAGCCCCTTGGGTGTGAATAATGAGCAGTTCTTC
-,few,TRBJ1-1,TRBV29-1,CNVLLNTEAFF,TGCAACGTCTTATTGAACACTGAAGCTTTCTTT
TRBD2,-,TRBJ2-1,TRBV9,CASSVPAGESEQFF,TGTGCCAGCAGCGTGCCAGCGGGAGAGAGTGAGCAGTTCTTC
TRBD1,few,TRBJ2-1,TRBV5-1,CASSTGQASSWDEQFF,TGCGCCAGCAGCACCGGACAGGCGAGTTCCTGGGATGAGCAGTTCTTC
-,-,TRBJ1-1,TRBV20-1,CSASASYNTEAFF,TGCAGTGCTAGCGCCAGCTATAACACTGAAGCTTTCTTT
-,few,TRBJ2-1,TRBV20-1,CSAPLRSGVTNEQFF,TGCAGTGCTCCCCTCCGGTCGGGAGTAACCAATGAGCAGTTCTTC
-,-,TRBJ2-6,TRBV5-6,CASSFFFGPPKSGANVLTF,TGTGCCAGCAGCTTTTTTTTCGGTCCCCCGAAGTCTGGGGCCAACGTCCTGACTTTC
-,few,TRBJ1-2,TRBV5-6,CASSPSEANYGYTF,TGTGCCAGCAGCCCTTCTGAAGCTAACTATGGCTACACCTTC
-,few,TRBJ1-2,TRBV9,CASSGGAGYTF,TGTGCCAGCAGCGGAGGGGCTGGCTACACCTTC
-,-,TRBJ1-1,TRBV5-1,CASSLDSVLDGYAEAFF,TGCGCCAGCAGCTTGGACTCAGTCCTAGACGGATACGCTGAAGCTTTCTTT
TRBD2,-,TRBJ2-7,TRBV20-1,CSASRVAGALSYEQYF,TGCAGTGCTAGTCGGGTAGCGGGTGCCCTATCCTACGAGCAGTACTTC
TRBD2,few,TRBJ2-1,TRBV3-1,CASSQDPVGGINEQFF,TGTGCCAGCAGCCAAGATCCCGTGGGAGGGATCAATGAGCAGTTCTTC
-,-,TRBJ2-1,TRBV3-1,CASSPSTGARGYNEQFF,TGTGCCAGCAGCCCCAGTACGGGGGCGCGGGGATACAATGAGCAGTTCTTC
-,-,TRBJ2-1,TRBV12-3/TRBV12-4,CASSPILARGNEQFF,TGTGCCAGCAGTCCGATTCTAGCGAGGGGCAATGAGCAGTTCTTC
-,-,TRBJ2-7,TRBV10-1,CASSGRRDDEQYF,TGCGCCAGCAGTGGACGACGGGACGACGAGCAGTACTTC
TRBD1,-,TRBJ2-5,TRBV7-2,CASSSNARQGGQYF,TGTGCCAGCAGCTCTAACGCTCGACAGGGTGGGCAGTACTTC
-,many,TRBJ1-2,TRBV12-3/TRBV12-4,CASSLGGGYGYTF,TGTGCCAGCAGTCTCGGTGGGGGCTATGGCTACACCTTC
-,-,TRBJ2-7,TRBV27,CASSLTEAYEQYF,TGTGCCAGCAGCCTGACGGAAGCCTACGAGCAGTACTTC
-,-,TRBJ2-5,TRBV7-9,CASSFPPEIGETQYF,TGTGCCAGCAGCTTCCCACCGGAAATCGGGGAGACCCAGTACTTC
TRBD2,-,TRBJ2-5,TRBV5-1,CASSLRVAGVQETQYF,TGCGCCAGCAGCTTGAGGGTAGCGGGAGTCCAAGAGACCCAGTACTTC
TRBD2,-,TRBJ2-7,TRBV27,CASSPGSGIGEQYF,TGTGCCAGCAGCCCAGGTAGCGGGATTGGCGAGCAGTACTTC
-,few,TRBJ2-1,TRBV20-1,CSARVAGRGNEQFF,TGCAGTGCTAGAGTTGCGGGAAGGGGTAATGAGCAGTTCTTC
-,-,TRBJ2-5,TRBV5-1,CASSLEAGAVEQYF,TGCGCCAGCAGCTTGGAGGCAGGGGCTGTTGAGCAGTACTTC
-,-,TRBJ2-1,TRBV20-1,CSAREAGVRYNEQFF,TGCAGTGCTAGAGAGGCCGGGGTTAGGTACAATGAGCAGTTCTTC
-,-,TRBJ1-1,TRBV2,CASSPRTPKAFF,TGTGCCAGCAGTCCCCGGACACCTAAAGCTTTCTTT
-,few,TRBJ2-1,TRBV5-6,CASNHPGDGNEQFF,TGTGCCAGCAACCACCCGGGGGACGGGAATGAGCAGTTCTTC
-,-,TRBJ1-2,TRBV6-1,CASSDFSGHGYTF,TGTGCCAGCAGTGATTTTTCAGGCCATGGCTACACCTTC
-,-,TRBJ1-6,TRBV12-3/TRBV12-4,CASRSTTGPNSPLHF,TGTGCCAGCAGGTCGACGACAGGTCCCAATTCACCCCTCCACTTT
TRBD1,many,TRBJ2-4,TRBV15,CATSRTGGDVQYF,TGTGCCACCAGCAGGACAGGGGGAGATGTCCAGTACTTC
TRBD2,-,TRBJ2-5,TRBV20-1,CSAVPEGSGNQETQYF,TGCAGTGCCGTCCCGGAGGGTAGCGGGAACCAAGAGACCCAGTACTTC
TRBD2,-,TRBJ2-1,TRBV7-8,CASSWKLAGPYNEQFF,TGTGCCAGCAGCTGGAAACTAGCGGGGCCATACAATGAGCAGTTCTTC
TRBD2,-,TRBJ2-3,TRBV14,CASSPLLAGEADTQYF,TGTGCCAGCAGCCCCCTACTAGCGGGAGAGGCAGATACGCAGTATTTT
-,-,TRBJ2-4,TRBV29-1,CSVVEPRPGLAKNIQYF,TGCAGCGTTGTGGAACCTAGGCCAGGCTTAGCCAAAAACATTCAGTACTTC
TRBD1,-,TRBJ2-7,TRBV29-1,CSVEGTGPTYEQYF,TGCAGCGTTGAAGGGACAGGTCCTACCTACGAGCAGTACTTC